The source of this T cell receptor (beta chain) is a study of CD8 T cells in Susac syndrome (dated by TCRdb to about 2019). Broadly, across the study: The study used repertoire sequencing to test whether antigen drove CD8+ T cell activation and differentiation in Susac syndrome. The clonality of the CD8+ T cell repertoire was compared across about a dozen healthy donors, about 14 Susac syndrome patients and around 16 multiple sclerosis patients.

What the authors observed across the whole study: The study acknowledged that relatively few individuals were included in the TCR sequencing and HLA analysis.

This clonotype has just a few counts. Its specific antigen is unknown. Base qualities are not provided; no much larger clone lies one nucleotide away. Peripheral blood CD8+ and CD4+ T cells from healthy donors, Susac syndrome patients and multiple sclerosis patients were profiled using high-throughput TCR beta sequencing. Multiple sclerosis controls were treatment-naive patients with stable or active relapsing-remitting disease fulfilling revised McDonald criteria. CD8+ TEMRA cells were enriched by FACS, while bulk CD8+ and CD4+ T cells were purified by magnetic negative isolation. Blood was collected in EDTA tubes and processed within 24 hours, with PBMCs isolated through density gradient centrifugation. PBMCs intended for TCR sequencing were frozen in liquid nitrogen and were later thawed in a 37 degrees C water bath. A purity of at least 90% was achieved for sorted or isolated CD4+, CD8+ and CD8+ TEMRA cells.

RNA was extracted with the RNeasy kit and roughly 0.5 to 1 ug was reverse transcribed using random hexamers. The immunoSEQ multiplex PCR assay, covering 54 Vbeta and 13 Jbeta segments, was used to amplify TCR beta CDR3 regions. PCR amplification bias was corrected by using a synthetic template baseline for primer optimization and computational correction. The original pipeline was this. Reads were annotated to V, D and J genes per IMGT and analyzed with immunoSEQ Analyzer, keeping only productive sequences. Clonality was computed as one minus Shannon entropy normalized by log2 of the number of productive unique sequences. Public and private clones were assessed among the 100 most prevalent clones of each patient and control. Clones were defined as Susac-specific if absent from the healthy and MS cohorts, from under 1,200 published viral clones and from other ImmuneACCESS disease sequences. TCRdb trimmed the raw reads at Q25, called clones with MiXCR and kept productive beta chains. All rows with the same CDR3 protein become a single entry with the most common DNA and genes. TCRdb's processing, not the authors', yielded these V and J calls. The sample contains approximately 130,000 distinct CDR3 sequences, under 95% of them found a single time. The ten most abundant clones make up around 0.24% of the sample.

CDR1 is given as MNHEY and CDR2 as SMNVEV, both from the germline V gene (reference sequence). V drops 3 bases and J drops 3 bases, leaving 0 bases in between. The CDR3 contains 11 residues, cysteine and phenylalanine counted. The only DNA kept is the CDR3, 33 bases in frame from the first base. Sequenced input: CD8+ T cells from PBMCs. The rearrangement combines TRBV27 with TRBJ2-1, with the D segment identity uncertain. This clonotype was sampled from a human donor with multiple sclerosis. The sequence in DNA is TGTGCCAGCAGTTTCTACAATGAGCAGTTCTTC. This gives the protein CASSFYNEQFF.